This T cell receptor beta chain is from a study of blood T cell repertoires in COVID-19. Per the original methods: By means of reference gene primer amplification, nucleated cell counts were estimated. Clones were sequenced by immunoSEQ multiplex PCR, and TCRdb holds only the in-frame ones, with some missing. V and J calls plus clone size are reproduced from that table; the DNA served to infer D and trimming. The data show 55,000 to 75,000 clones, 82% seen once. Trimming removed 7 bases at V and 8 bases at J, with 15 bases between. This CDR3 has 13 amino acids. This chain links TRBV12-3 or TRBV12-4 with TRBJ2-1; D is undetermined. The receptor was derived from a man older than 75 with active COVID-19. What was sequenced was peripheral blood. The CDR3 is CASTFHGGDEQFF. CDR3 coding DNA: TGTGCCAGCACCTTCCATGGCGGCGATGAGCAGTTCTTC.